The TCR beta chain described here comes from a study of T cell responses to AZD1222 COVID-19 vaccine. V dropped 4 bases and J dropped 6; count of bases not matched to a gene: 8. Per the germline V gene, CDR1 is LNHDA and CDR2 is SQIVND (reference sequence). This CDR3 is 15 amino acids long. Study-level points and caveats: Increased Spike-specific TCR breadth and depth were observed after two AZD1222 doses. Sampling that yielded the repertoires occurred only after the peak T cell response. Reports indicate that nearly half of spike-specific TCRs are directed at unmutated variant regions.

TCRdb's copy holds only in-frame clones and misses some; the assay was immunoSEQ multiplex PCR. The data hold approximately 89,000 clones, with 85% to 95% observed a single time. Concerning this clone: Its antigen is not identified.

The TCR originated in an adult in good health. The material sequenced was peripheral blood, taken on day 0 of MenACWY control vaccination. The rearrangement links TRBV19 to TRBJ2-7; 11 bases map to TRBD2. The CDR3 sequence: CASSRGLAGGTEQYF. Here the CDR3 DNA reads TGTGCCAGTAGTAGAGGTCTAGCGGGAGGAACCGAGCAGTACTTC.